This T cell receptor (beta chain) is drawn from a study of cytomegalovirus exposure and HLA in healthy donors. Study observations and caveats: There were under 200 TCR beta chains listed as cytomegalovirus-associated. Roughly uniform depth of sequencing across donors was assumed in presence/absence analyses.

The V end was cut by 0 bases, the J end by 5 bases, with 14 bases between. The CDR3 sequence is 15 residues long. Germline V gene data show CDR1 as SGHRS and CDR2 as YFSETQ. Of note for this clone: Its antigen is undetermined.

Primers for the PCR totalled 60 Vbeta and 13 Jbeta. Using immunoSEQ multiplex PCR, the repertoire was profiled, and TCRdb retains in-frame clones only, with some absent. This repertoire shows 100,000 to 150,000 clones, around 80% found once; its top ten account for roughly 4%. This clonotype originated in a woman aged 40 to 49 in good health and CMV-seronegative. The chain has TRBV5-1 and TRBJ2-5; D is perhaps TRBD2 (6 bases). Sequenced sample: PBMCs. CDR3 nucleotide sequence: TGCGCCAGCAGCTTGGATTGGACTAAGTCGGAGACCCAGTACTTC. Translating it yields CASSLDWTKSETQYF.